This T cell receptor (beta chain) is drawn from a study of molecular identifiers for immune sequencing clone quantification. Background on the study: RNA from approximately 20,000 or 98,000 naive CD8 cells was split five ways in replicates, with four sequenced. Study-level results: Clones that exceeded 20 RNA copies held over 99% of effector molecules, yet under 1% in naive cells.

Bulk TCR library preparation followed previously described methods with listed TCR primers. TCRdb reanalysed the PCR reads using MiXCR and keeps one entry per CDR3 protein. This sample has about 320,000 distinct CDR3 sequences, with over 20% found just once. Naive CD8 T cells were picked out by sorting for CD8+CD4-CCR7+CD45RA+. From germline, CDR1 is LNHDA and CDR2 SQIVND (reference sequence). CDR3 length: 16 amino acids. V was cut by 5 bases and J by 5 bases, with 21 bases left in between. This clonotype came up many times. As yet, its antigen is unknown. Sequencing was carried out using naive CD8+ T cells from blood, with Jurkat cell RNA spiked in. Noted subset: FACS-sorted CD8+CD4-CCR7+CD45RA+ naive T cells. The clonotype originates from a human donor in good health. Some libraries in this study had Jurkat cell RNA spiked in. The V gene is TRBV19, the J gene TRBJ2-5; weak D call: TRBD2 (7 bases). CDR3 residues: CASSPMAGARRETQYF. As DNA, the CDR3 is TGTGCCAGTAGTCCTATGGCGGGGGCCCGTAGGGAGACCCAGTACTTC.